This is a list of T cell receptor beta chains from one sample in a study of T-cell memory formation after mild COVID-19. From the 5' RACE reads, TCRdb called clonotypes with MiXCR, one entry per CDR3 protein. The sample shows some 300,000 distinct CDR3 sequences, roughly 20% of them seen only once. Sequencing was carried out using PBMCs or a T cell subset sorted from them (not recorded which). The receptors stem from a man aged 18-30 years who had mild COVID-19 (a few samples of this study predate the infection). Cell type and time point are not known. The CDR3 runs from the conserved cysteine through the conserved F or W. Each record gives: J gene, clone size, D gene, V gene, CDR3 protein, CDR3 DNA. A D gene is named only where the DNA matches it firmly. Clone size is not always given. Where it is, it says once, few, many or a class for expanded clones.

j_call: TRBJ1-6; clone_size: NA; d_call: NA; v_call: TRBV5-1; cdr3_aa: CASSLGESNSPLHF; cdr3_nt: TGCGCCAGCAGCTTGGGGGAAAGTAATTCACCCCTCCACTTT
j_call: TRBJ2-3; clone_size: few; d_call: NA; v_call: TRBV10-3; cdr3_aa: CAISESTDTQYF; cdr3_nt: TGTGCCATCAGTGAAAGCACAGATACGCAGTATTTT
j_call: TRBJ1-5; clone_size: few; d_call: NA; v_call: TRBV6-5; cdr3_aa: CASSSREGKPQHF; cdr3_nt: TGTGCCAGCAGTTCTCGGGAGGGGAAGCCCCAGCATTTT
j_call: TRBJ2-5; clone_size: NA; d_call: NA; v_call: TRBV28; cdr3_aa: CASTSPQQETQYF; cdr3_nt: TGTGCCAGCACCAGCCCCCAACAAGAGACCCAGTACTTC
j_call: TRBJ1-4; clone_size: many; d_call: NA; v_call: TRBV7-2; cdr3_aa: CASSPQRGAEKLFF; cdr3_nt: TGTGCCAGCAGCCCCCAGAGGGGTGCTGAAAAACTGTTTTTT
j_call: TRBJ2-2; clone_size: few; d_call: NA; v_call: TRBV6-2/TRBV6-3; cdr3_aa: CASSPLDVLANTGELFF; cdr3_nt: TGTGCCAGCAGCCCCCTTGACGTGCTCGCGAACACCGGGGAGCTGTTTTTT
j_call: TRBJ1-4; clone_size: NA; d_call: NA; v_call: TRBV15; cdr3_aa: CATSRDPTATNEKLFF; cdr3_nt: TGTGCCACCAGCAGAGATCCCACAGCAACTAATGAAAAACTGTTTTTT
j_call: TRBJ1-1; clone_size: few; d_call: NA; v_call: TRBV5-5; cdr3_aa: CASSPPAGDTEAFF; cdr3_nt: TGTGCCAGCAGCCCCCCGGCGGGGGACACTGAAGCTTTCTTT
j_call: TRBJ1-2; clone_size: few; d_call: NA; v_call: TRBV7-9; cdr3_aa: CASSFTGSYGYTF; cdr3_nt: TGTGCCAGCAGCTTTACAGGAAGCTATGGCTACACCTTC
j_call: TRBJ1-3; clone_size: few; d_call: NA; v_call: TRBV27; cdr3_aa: CASSTRDNGNTIYF; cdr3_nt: TGTGCCAGCAGTACCCGGGACAACGGAAACACCATATATTTT
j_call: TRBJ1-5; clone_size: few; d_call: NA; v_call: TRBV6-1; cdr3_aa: CASSPRLYQPQHF; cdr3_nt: TGTGCCAGCAGCCCCCGCCTCTATCAGCCCCAGCATTTT
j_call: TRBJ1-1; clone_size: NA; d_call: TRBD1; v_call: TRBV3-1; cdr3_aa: CASSQEFGTGLHTEAFF; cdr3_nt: TGTGCCAGCAGCCAAGAATTCGGGACAGGGTTGCACACTGAAGCTTTCTTT
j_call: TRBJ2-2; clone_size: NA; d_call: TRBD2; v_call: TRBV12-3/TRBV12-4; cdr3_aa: CASSSGLGGEAGELFF; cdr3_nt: TGTGCCAGCAGTTCGGGCCTTGGGGGGGAAGCCGGGGAGCTGTTTTTT
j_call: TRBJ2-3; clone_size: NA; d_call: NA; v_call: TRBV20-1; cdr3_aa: CSARGMQSTDTQYF; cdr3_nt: TGCAGTGCTAGAGGTATGCAGAGCACAGATACGCAGTATTTT
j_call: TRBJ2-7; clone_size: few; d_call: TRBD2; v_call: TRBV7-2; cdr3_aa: CASSRTSGPYEQYF; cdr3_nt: TGTGCCAGCAGCAGGACTAGCGGACCCTACGAGCAGTACTTC
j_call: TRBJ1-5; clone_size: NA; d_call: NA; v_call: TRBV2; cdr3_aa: CASSVRSLNQPQHF; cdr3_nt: TGTGCCAGCAGTGTTAGATCCCTTAATCAGCCCCAGCATTTT
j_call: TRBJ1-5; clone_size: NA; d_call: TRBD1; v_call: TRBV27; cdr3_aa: CASSVSLDRVRRPQHF; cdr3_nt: TGTGCCAGCAGTGTGAGTTTGGACAGGGTTCGACGGCCCCAGCATTTT
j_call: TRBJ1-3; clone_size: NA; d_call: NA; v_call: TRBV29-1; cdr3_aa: CSVVGPSSGNTIYF; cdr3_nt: TGCAGCGTTGTGGGGCCTAGCTCTGGAAACACCATATATTTT
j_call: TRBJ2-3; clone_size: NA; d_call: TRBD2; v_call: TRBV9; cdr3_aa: CASSVASSGGARHTQYF; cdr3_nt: TGTGCCAGCAGCGTAGCTTCTAGCGGGGGGGCCCGGCATACGCAGTATTTT
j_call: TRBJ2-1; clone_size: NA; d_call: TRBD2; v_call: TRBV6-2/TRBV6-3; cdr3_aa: CASSPRTSGANEQFF; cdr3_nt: TGTGCCAGCAGCCCAAGGACTAGCGGGGCCAATGAGCAGTTCTTC
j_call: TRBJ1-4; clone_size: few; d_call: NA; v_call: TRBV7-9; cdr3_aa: CASSLRTVGEKLFF; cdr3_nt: TGTGCCAGCAGCTTACGGACAGTCGGCGAAAAACTGTTTTTT
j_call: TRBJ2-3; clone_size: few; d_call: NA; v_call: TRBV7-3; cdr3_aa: CASSPLITDTQYF; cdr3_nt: TGTGCCAGCAGCCCGTTGATCACAGATACGCAGTATTTT
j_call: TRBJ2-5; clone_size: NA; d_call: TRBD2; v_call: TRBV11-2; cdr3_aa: CASSMGTERETKYF; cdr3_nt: TGTGCCAGCAGCATGGGGACCGAGCGGGAGACCAAGTACTTC
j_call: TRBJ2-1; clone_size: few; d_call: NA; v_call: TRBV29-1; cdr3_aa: CSVAMRGAYNEQFF; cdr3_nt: TGCAGCGTTGCCATGCGTGGGGCGTACAATGAGCAGTTCTTC
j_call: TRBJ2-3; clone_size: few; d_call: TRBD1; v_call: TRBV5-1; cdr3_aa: CASWGQGADTQYF; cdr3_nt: TGCGCCAGCTGGGGGCAGGGGGCAGATACGCAGTATTTT
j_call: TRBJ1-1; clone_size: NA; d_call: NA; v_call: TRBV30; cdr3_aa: CAWSGTYRGETEAFF; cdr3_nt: TGTGCCTGGAGTGGGACGTACAGAGGGGAGACTGAAGCTTTCTTT
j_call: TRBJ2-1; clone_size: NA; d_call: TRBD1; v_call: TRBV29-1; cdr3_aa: CSVQVMDRSYNEQFF; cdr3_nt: TGCAGCGTCCAAGTAATGGACAGGTCCTACAATGAGCAGTTCTTC
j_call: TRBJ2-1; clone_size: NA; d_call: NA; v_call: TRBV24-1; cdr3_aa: CATSDIQGASYNEQFF; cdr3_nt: TGTGCCACCAGTGATATTCAAGGGGCCTCCTACAATGAGCAGTTCTTC
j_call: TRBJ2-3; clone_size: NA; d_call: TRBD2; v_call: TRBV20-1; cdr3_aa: CSTLTGTSGVDTQYF; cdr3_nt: TGCAGTACTCTAACCGGGACTAGCGGGGTCGATACGCAGTATTTT
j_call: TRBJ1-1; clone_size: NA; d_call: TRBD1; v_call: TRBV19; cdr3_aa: CASSTRTGVTEAFF; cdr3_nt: TGTGCCAGTAGTACGCGGACAGGGGTCACTGAAGCTTTCTTT
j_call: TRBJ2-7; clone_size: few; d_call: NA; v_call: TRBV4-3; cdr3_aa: CASSQDRPNYEQYF; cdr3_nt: TGCGCCAGCAGCCAAGATAGGCCCAACTACGAGCAGTACTTC
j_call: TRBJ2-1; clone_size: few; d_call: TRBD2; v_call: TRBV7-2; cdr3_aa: CASTLTSGRSYNEQFF; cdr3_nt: TGTGCCAGCACCTTAACTAGCGGGCGCTCATACAATGAGCAGTTCTTC
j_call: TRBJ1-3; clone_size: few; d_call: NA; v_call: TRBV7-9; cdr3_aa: CASSFQVFSGNTIYF; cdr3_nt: TGTGCCAGCAGCTTCCAGGTCTTCTCTGGAAACACCATATATTTT
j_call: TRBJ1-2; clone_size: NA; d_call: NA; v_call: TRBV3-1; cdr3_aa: CATESRDGYTF; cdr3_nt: TGTGCCACCGAAAGCAGGGATGGCTACACCTTC
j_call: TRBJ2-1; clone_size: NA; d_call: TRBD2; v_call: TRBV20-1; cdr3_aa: CSARYTPWRGGRNEQFF; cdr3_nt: TGCAGTGCTCGCTATACCCCTTGGCGGGGGGGCCGCAATGAGCAGTTCTTC
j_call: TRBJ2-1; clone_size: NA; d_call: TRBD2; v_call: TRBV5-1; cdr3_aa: CASSSSGGHNEQFF; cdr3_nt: TGCGCCAGCAGCTCTAGCGGGGGCCATAATGAGCAGTTCTTC
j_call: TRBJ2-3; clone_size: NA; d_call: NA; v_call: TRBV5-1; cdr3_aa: CASSLGRLVTDTQYF; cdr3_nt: TGCGCCAGCAGCTTGGGGCGGTTAGTAACAGATACGCAGTATTTT
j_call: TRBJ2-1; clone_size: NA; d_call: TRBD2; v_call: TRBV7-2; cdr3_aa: CASSLTGRTSGYTEQFF; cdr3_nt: TGTGCCAGCAGCTTAACCGGGAGGACTAGCGGCTACACTGAGCAGTTCTTC
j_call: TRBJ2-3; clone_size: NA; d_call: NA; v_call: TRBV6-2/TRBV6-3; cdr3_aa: CATTWDTQYF; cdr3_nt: TGTGCCACCACTTGGGATACGCAGTATTTT
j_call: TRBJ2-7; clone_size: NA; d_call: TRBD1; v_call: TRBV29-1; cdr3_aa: CSVEWGQGEGYEQYF; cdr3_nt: TGCAGCGTTGAATGGGGGCAGGGGGAAGGTTACGAGCAGTACTTC
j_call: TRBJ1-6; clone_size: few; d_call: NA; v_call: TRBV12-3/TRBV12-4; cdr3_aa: CASSFSKGRRWPPLHF; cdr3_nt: TGTGCCAGCAGTTTTTCTAAGGGCAGAAGATGGCCACCCCTCCACTTT
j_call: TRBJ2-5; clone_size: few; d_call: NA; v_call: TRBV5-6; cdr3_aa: CASSLGLVIQETQYF; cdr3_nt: TGTGCCAGCAGCTTGGGACTAGTAATCCAAGAGACCCAGTACTTC